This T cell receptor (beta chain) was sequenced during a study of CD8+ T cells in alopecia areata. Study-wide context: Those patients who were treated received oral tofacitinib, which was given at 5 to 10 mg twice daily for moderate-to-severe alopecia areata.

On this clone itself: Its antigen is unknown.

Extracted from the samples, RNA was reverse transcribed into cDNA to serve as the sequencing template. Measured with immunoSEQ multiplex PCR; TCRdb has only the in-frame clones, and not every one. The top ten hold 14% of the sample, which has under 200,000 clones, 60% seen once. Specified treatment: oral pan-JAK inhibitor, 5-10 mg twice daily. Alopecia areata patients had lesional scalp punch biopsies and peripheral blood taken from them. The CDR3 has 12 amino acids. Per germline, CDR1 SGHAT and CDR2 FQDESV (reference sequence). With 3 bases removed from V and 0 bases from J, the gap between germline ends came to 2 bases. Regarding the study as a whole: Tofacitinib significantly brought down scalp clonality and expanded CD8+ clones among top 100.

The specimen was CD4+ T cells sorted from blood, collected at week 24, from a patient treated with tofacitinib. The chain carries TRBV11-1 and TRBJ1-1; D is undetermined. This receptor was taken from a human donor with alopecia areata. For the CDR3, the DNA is TGTGCCAGCAGCTTGTTGAACACTGAAGCTTTCTTT. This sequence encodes CASSLLNTEAFF. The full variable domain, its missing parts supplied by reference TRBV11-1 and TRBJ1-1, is EAEVAQSPRYKITEKSQAVAFWCDPISGHATLYWYRQILGQGPELLVQFQDESVVDDSQLPKDRFSAERLKGVDSTLKIQPAELGDSAMYLCASSLLNTEAFFGQGTRLTVV.